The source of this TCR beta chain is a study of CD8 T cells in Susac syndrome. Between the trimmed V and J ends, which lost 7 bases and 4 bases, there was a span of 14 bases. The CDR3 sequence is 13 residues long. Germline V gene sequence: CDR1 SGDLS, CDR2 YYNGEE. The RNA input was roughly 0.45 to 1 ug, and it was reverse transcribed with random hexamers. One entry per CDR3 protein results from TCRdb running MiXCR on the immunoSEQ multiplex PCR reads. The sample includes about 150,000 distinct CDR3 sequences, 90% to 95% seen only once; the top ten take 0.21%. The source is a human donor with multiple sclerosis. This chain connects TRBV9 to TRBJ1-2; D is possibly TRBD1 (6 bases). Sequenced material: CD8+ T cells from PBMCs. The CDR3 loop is CASGGLGPYGYTF. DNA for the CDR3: TGTGCCAGCGGGGGCTTGGGGCCCTATGGCTACACCTTC.